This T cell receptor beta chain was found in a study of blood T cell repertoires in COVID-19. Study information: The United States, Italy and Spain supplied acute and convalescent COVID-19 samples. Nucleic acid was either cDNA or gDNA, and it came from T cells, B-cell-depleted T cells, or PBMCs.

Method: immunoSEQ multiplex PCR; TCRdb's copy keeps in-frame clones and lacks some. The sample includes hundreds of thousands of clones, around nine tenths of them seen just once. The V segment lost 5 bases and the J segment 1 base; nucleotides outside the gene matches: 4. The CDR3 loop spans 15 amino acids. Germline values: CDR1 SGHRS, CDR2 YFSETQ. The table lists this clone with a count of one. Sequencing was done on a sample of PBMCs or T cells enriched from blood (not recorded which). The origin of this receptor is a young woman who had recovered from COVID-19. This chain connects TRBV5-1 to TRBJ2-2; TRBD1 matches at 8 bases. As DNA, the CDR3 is TGCGCCAGCAGAGCCGGGACAGGGAACACCGGGGAGCTGTTTTTT. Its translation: CASRAGTGNTGELFF.